The 9 T cell receptor beta chains below come from one sample, sequenced in a study of blood T cell repertoires in COVID-19. Sequenced by immunoSEQ multiplex PCR; TCRdb stores in-frame clones only, minus some. The table records about 320,000 clones, roughly 90% of them present only once. Input material: PBMCs or T cells enriched from blood (not recorded which). All receptors come from a man aged 55-75 years who had recovered from COVID-19.

This clone came up a few times. The V and J genes are TRBV2 and TRBJ1-2; TRBD1 aligns across 7 bases. Germline V lookup: CDR1 SNHLY, CDR2 FYNNEI. This CDR3 has 14 amino acids. V trimming: 8 bases; J trimming: 2 bases; junction bases outside the gene matches: 8. In DNA, the CDR3 is TGTGCCAGCGGAACAGGGGAATTAAACTATGGCTACACCTTC. Amino acid sequence: CASGTGELNYGYTF.

V gene TRBV6-5 combines with J gene TRBJ1-6; no clear D gene. CDR1 and CDR2 from the germline V gene are MNHEY and SVGAGI. The V and J ends lost 0 bases and 9 bases respectively, with 12 bases between them. The CDR3 is 15 amino acids. CDR3 protein: CASSYSLRVVSPLHF. The DNA of the CDR3 is TGTGCCAGCAGTTACTCTCTCCGGGTAGTTTCACCCCTCCACTTT.

The rearrangement joins TRBV12-5 to TRBJ1-3, with 7 positions matching TRBD1. Germline loops: CDR1 LGHNT, CDR2 FRNRAP. Trimming removed 4 bases from V and 8 bases from J; junction bases left unmatched: 14. This CDR3 contains 16 residues. CDR3 nucleotides: TGTGCTAGTGGTTCAGGACAGGCGGTCCTGGTTGACACCATATATTTT. Protein sequence: CASGSGQAVLVDTIYF. The full variable domain, completed using reference TRBV12-5 and TRBJ1-3, is DARVTQTPRHKVTEMGQEVTMRCQPILGHNTVFWYRQTMMQGLELLAYFRNRAPLDDSGMPKDRFSAEMPDATLATLKIQPSEPRDSAVYFCASGSGQAVLVDTIYFGEGSWLTVV.

V is TRBV7-4 and J is TRBJ2-7, with 10 nucleotides matching TRBD1. The length of the CDR3 is 14 residues. The J segment lost 6 bases and the V segment lost 9 bases, leaving 11 bases of the junction unmatched. Germline V gene lookup returns CDR1 SGHVT and CDR2 SQSDAQ. CDR3 bases: TGTGCCAGTCCTTGTAAGGGACAGGGGTTCGAGCAGTACTTC. Protein: CASPCKGQGFEQYF.

V usage is TRBV12-5 and J usage is TRBJ2-7; D unclear. The CDR3 has 11 amino acids. Germline V gene data show CDR1 as LGHNT and CDR2 as FRNRAP. Between the trimmed V and J ends, which lost 3 bases and 5 bases, there was a span of 5 bases. The CDR3 DNA follows: TGTGCTAGTGGTTTTCTCCACGAGCAGTACTTC. Translation gives CASGFLHEQYF.

The chain recombines TRBV19 with TRBJ2-1, with D uncertain. Germline V lookup: CDR1 LNHDA, CDR2 SQIVND (reference sequence). The CDR3 covers 15 residues. With 2 bases removed from V and 0 bases from J, the gap between germline ends came to 8 bases. The CDR3 region is CASSIISTSYNEQFF. Written as DNA, the CDR3 is TGTGCCAGTAGTATAATTAGTACCTCCTACAATGAGCAGTTCTTC.

The chain links TRBV12-3 or TRBV12-4 to TRBJ2-1; D is unresolved. The length of the CDR3 is 11 residues. V was clipped by 6 bases and J by 9 bases, with 9 bases between them. This CDR3 is CASSYSGEQFF. DNA for the CDR3: TGTGCCAGCAGCTATAGTGGTGAGCAGTTCTTC.

The chain recombines TRBV7-8 with TRBJ1-2, with D perhaps TRBD1 (6 bases). V was clipped by 2 bases and J by 0 bases, with 10 bases between them. Germline V lookup: CDR1 SGHVS, CDR2 FQNEAQ. The CDR3 runs to 15 residues. The CDR3 reads CASSLRDTTNYGYTF. Written as DNA, the CDR3 is TGTGCCAGCAGCTTACGGGACACCACTAACTATGGCTACACCTTC.

This clone was detected once. V and J are TRBV10-2 and TRBJ1-5; the D is unclear. The germline V gene encodes CDR1 WSHSY and CDR2 SAAADI. The V gene lost 2 bases and the J gene lost 2 bases, with 10 bases spanning the gap. CDR3 length equals 15 residues. This CDR3 reads CASSEASSGNQPQHF. CDR3 bases: TGCGCCAGCAGTGAGGCGTCCAGCGGCAATCAGCCCCAGCATTTT.